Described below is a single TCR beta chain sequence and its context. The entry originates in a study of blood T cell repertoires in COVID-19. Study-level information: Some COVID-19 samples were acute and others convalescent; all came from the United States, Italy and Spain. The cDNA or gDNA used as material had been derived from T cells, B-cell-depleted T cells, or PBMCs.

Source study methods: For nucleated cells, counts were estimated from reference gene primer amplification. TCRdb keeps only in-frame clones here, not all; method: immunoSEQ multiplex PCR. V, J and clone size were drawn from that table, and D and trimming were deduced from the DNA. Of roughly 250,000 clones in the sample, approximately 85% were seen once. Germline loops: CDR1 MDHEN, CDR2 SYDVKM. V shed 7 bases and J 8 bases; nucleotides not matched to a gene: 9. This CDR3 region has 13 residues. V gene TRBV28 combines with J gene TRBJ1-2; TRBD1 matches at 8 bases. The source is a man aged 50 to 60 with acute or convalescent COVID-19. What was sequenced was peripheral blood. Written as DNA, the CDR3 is TGTGCCAGCAAGGCTACAGGGGGAAACGGCTACACCTTC. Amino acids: CASKATGGNGYTF.